This TCR beta chain was sequenced during a study of T cell responses to AZD1222 COVID-19 vaccine. Study-wide findings and caveats: Baseline antibody screening turned up just six or seven seropositive AZD1222 recipients. The donors showed a predominance of white British ancestry and of females, with possible underestimation of clonal diversity.

Comment on this clone: Antigen: not known.

Generated by immunoSEQ multiplex PCR, the TCRdb table keeps only in-frame clones and is missing some. The table lists around 140,000 clones, about 92% of them singletons, with 0.7% to 1% in the top ten. The CDR3 extends over 17 amino acids. Trimming pared 0 bases from V and 2 bases from J, leaving 14 bases between. Sequences were derived from peripheral blood, sampled on day 0 of MenACWY control vaccination. The chain joins TRBV23-1 to TRBJ1-3; D perhaps matches TRBD1 (5 bases). TRBV23-1 is classed as an ORF, of uncertain function. The clonotype originates from an adult in good health. The chain's CDR3 is CASSQSERTLPGNTIYF. CDR3 DNA: TGCGCCAGCAGTCAATCGGAACGGACATTACCTGGAAACACCATATATTTT.